This T cell receptor (beta chain) was recovered during a study of OX40 agonist ivuxolimab in advanced cancers. Study at large: The group had a mean age of 60 years, ranged from roughly 23 to 79, and was 75% to 85% male.

Study-wide results and caveats: Patients who responded partially at 0.1-3.0 mg/kg showed clonal expansion ranking among the lowest.

CDR3 size: 14 residues. Germline CDR1 is SGHTA and CDR2 is FQGNSA. V gave up 3 bases and J gave up 4 bases, with 13 bases separating them. Note on this clone: The antigen remains undetermined.

Assay used: immunoSEQ multiplex PCR; TCRdb lists only in-frame clones, some missing. The data contain 35,000 to 40,000 clones, more than 60% of them singletons. Material: CD4+ or CD8+ T cells sorted from blood, obtained in a trial of the OX40 agonist ivuxolimab. The rearrangement joins TRBV7-2 to TRBJ2-7; maybe TRBD2 (5 bases). The receptor's source is an adult with an advanced solid tumor such as melanoma, head and neck, liver or kidney cancer. CDR3 DNA: TGTGCCAGCAGCTTCGGGCCCGGGAAGTACGAGCAGTACTTC. Encoded protein: CASSFGPGKYEQYF. The full variable domain, with the rest looked up from reference TRBV7-2 and TRBJ2-7, is GAGVSQSPSNKVTEKGKDVELRCDPISGHTALYWYRQSLGQGLEFLIYFQGNSAPDKSGLPSDRFSAERTGGSVSTLTIQRTQQEDSAVYLCASSFGPGKYEQYFGPGTRLTVT.